This record covers a single T cell receptor (beta chain). Its target is unknown. Profiled with immunoSEQ multiplex PCR; TCRdb holds only in-frame clones, not every one. The sample gives roughly 1,800,000 clones, about 95% of which show up once; 0.9% to 1.5% is in the top ten. This entry comes from a study of shared clonotypes between healthy human individuals. Study-level background: Donor ages ranged 18 to 49 years: two women, a few men. Points from the study as a whole: The authors sampled blood alone, and tissue repertoires likely differ.

Naive CD8 cells comprised CD45RO-negative, CCR7-positively selected cells, excluding terminally differentiated effector memory CD45RA+ cells. Every donor, a Caucasian adult, lived in Nashville, Tennessee. This TCR was sampled from a man aged 18 to 35 in good health. Sequenced input: naive CD8+ T cells sorted from blood.

The CDR3 region is CASSVPTGNEGYTF. Written as DNA, the CDR3 is TGTGCCAGCAGCGTACCAACAGGGAACGAGGGCTACACCTTC. The rearrangement links TRBV5-6 to TRBJ1-2; D possibly corresponds to TRBD1 (6 bases). CDR1 is SGHDT, CDR2 YYEEEE, per germline. Trimming left V 4 bases short and J 8 bases short, with 18 bases between. This CDR3 comprises 14 residues.